Sequencing of this T cell receptor beta chain was carried out in a study of PD-1 blockade in classical Hodgkin lymphoma (dated by TCRdb to 2020 to 2021). Regarding the study in general: Nivolumab dosing was 3 mg/kg intravenously every 2 weeks, continuing until either disease progression or unacceptable toxicity. A peripheral blood immune signature of response to PD-1 blockade in classical Hodgkin lymphoma was defined using TCR beta sequencing and CyTOF.

The sample's time point label, in plain terms: cycle 2 day 1 (C2D1) of nivolumab. Every trial patient had relapsed after autologous stem cell transplantation, and cohorts A, B and C differed in prior brentuximab vedotin exposure. The trial cohort was composed of around 60 patients with relapsed/refractory classical Hodgkin lymphoma, for whom complete response, partial response or progressive disease was recorded as best overall response. Trial patients were treated with single-agent nivolumab in the multi-cohort phase II CheckMate 205 trial. Best overall response was determined by an independent review committee according to the 2007 International Working Group response criteria. Trial PBMCs were obtained immediately prior to nivolumab initiation (C1D1) and on therapy at cycle 2 day 1 and cycle 4 day 1. Peripheral blood was collected in 8 mL Vacutainer Cell Preparation Tubes, from which PBMCs were isolated by centrifugation and then cryopreserved.

According to the germline V gene, CDR1 reads WSHSY and CDR2 reads SAAADI. V is clipped by 7 bases and J by 7 bases, and the sequence between their germline boundaries is 22 bases long. From cysteine to phenylalanine, the CDR3 is 15 amino acids long. The retained sequence is limited to the CDR3, 45 bases, with the frame set at the first base. On this clone itself: Its antigen is currently not known. One base away there is no much larger clone; base qualities are not given.

The research as a whole found: Lower diversity was observed in patients in whom nivolumab was started less than 1 year after ASCT, and these patients were excluded from later analyses so that confounding by immune reconstitution would be avoided. By C4D1, a significant rise was seen in CD4+ TCR diversity but not in CD8+ TCR diversity (p=0.0027 vs p=0.16), and the rise was most apparent among complete responders (p=0.02). Newly diagnosed patients were reported to have lower baseline TCR diversity than healthy donors, and relapsed/refractory patients were reported to have lower baseline TCR diversity still. Among trial patients, those achieving complete response had baseline diversity similar to that of newly diagnosed patients, while diversity was significantly lower in partial responders and progressors. The study was restricted to a single clinical trial cohort, and the causes of repertoire differences, possibly disease activity or prior therapy, were left undefined.

Genomic DNA was extracted with the Qiagen DNeasy kit from unsorted PBMCs and from negatively selected CD4+ and CD8+ fractions. TCR beta CDR3 regions were amplified by immunoSEQ multiplex PCR using primers annealing to V and J segments. A synthetic immune receptor repertoire was used to minimize amplification bias, and any residual bias was removed computationally once sequencing was done. The authors processed their data as follows. Custom Python scripts were used to quantify repertoire diversity as the Shannon entropy index. Unsorted, CD4+ and CD8+ repertoires were examined separately, except in combined analyses, for which CD4+ and CD8+ sequences were merged in silico. Clonal expansion was defined as a frequency increase of at least 2-fold after treatment compared with C1D1, and clones undetected at baseline were assigned a pseudocount of 0.5. Clones with 0 or 1 copy at C1D1 were defined as singleton clones, while clones with 2 or more copies were defined as non-singleton clones. By matching protein sequences in sorted samples from the same patient, clones expanded in unsorted samples were annotated as CD4+, CD8+ or unknown. Diversity changes from C1D1 to C4D1 were tested in paired samples using Wilcoxon tests. The immuneACCESS repertoire file appears here via TCRdb, limited to in-frame rearrangements. These files lack a portion of the clones; in checked studies, under half of the deficit traces to unresolved V genes, and the cause of the others is not known. From that table come the V and J calls and clone size; the DNA was used to work out D and trimming. Here the sample has fewer than 75,000 clones; 88% occur a single time. The ten biggest clones cover around 5% of the sample.

The chain is assembled from TRBV10-2 and TRBJ1-2; no confident D gene assignment can be made. Sequences were derived from peripheral blood mononuclear cells (PBMCs), sampled before the second cycle of nivolumab. This TCR came from a human donor with classical Hodgkin lymphoma. The CDR3 reads CASNSKPGFPTGYTF. The sequence in DNA is TGCGCCAGCAACTCAAAGCCCGGGTTCCCCACTGGCTACACCTTC.